Below are 3 T cell receptor beta chains sequenced from a single sample in a study of blood T cells in healthy people across ages. For the second PCR, which ran for roughly 6 to 11 cycles, a sample-barcoded 5' primer and a J-beta primer mix were used. Each CDR3 protein is one row after TCRdb ran MiXCR on the 5' RACE reads. The table lists fewer than 650,000 distinct CDR3 sequences, around a quarter of them singletons. These data were also filed under a second study, of T cells of mothers and their children.

The material sequenced was blood. Source of these receptors: a boy younger than 10 in good health.

The chain is built from TRBV3-1 and TRBJ2-2; TRBD2 might be the D (6 bases). Germline V gives CDR1 LGHDT, CDR2 YNNKEL (reference sequence). The CDR3 loop spans 16 amino acids. V lost 2 bases and J lost 6, with 16 bases in between. CDR3 sequence: CASSQSAGTLPGELFF. The CDR3 DNA follows: TGTGCCAGCAGCCAATCAGCCGGGACTTTGCCCGGGGAGCTGTTTTTT. The complete variable domain, with remaining parts taken from reference TRBV3-1 and TRBJ2-2, reads DTAVSQTPKYLVTQMGNDKSIKCEQNLGHDTMYWYKQDSKKFLKIMFSYNNKELIINETVPNRFSPKSPDKAHLNLHINSLELGDSAVYFCASSQSAGTLPGELFFGEGSRLTVL.

The rearrangement uses TRBV20-1 and TRBJ2-3, with 8 bases lining up with TRBD2. The CDR3 contains 16 residues. CDR1 DFQATT and CDR2 SNEGSKA come from the germline V gene (reference sequence). Trimming removed 3 bases from V and 5 bases from J; junction bases left unmatched: 13. The CDR3 region has the DNA TGCAGTGCTAGCCCCACTAGCGGTGATGCGAGAGATACGCAGTATTTT. Its translation is CSASPTSGDARDTQYF.

This clonotype was counted only a few times. The rearrangement joins TRBV24-1 to TRBJ1-2; no reliable D call. Germline V gives CDR1 KGHDR, CDR2 SFDVKD. This CDR3 contains 12 residues. Deletions cut 9 bases from V and 1 base from J, with 8 bases between. The CDR3 coding sequence is TGTGCCACCGCCTGGATTAACTATGGCTACACCTTC. Encoded protein: CATAWINYGYTF.